This TCR beta chain came from a study of glioma-infiltrating T cells after dendritic cell vaccination. Germline V gene lookup returns CDR1 SGHAT and CDR2 FQNNGV. The length of the CDR3 is 15 residues. Trimming took 6 bases from V and 3 from J, leaving 17 bases between them. Only in-frame clones appear in the TCRdb table, and some are missing; sequencing was by immunoSEQ multiplex PCR. The data hold around 96,000 clones, with roughly 83% observed a single time. Isocitrate dehydrogenase mutation was absent in all glioblastoma patients. The chain joins TRBV11-2 to TRBJ1-2; D might be TRBD1 (5 bases). The clonotype originates from a human donor with glioblastoma. The material was blood, obtained before dendritic cell vaccination. CDR3 bases: TGTGCCAGCAGTCCTCGCGGGGCGAGGGACTATGGCTACACCTTC. This codes for CASSPRGARDYGYTF.